Sequencing of this T cell receptor beta chain was carried out in a study of blood T cells in healthy people across ages. As for the study in general: When template switching was applied, about one barcoded beta molecule was captured per two T cells. General study findings and limits: CMV infection status of these donors was not known.

Sample-barcoded 5' priming and a J-beta primer mix drove a second PCR of about 7 to 12 cycles. Each cDNA molecule received a tag from a template-switch adaptor that had 12 random nucleotides. In TCRdb, the 5' RACE reads were re-called with MiXCR into one record per CDR3 protein. The table shows 630,000 or so distinct CDR3 sequences, with roughly 30% occurring only once. This clonotype has just a few counts. Its target is unknown. The CDR3 extends over 15 amino acids. Germline V CDR1 and CDR2: MNHEY, SMNVEV (reference sequence). V was clipped by 6 bases and J by 0 bases; unmatched bases: 5. This chain joins TRBV27 and TRBJ1-1; 9 bases align to TRBD1. What was sequenced was blood. The receptor comes from a woman of 80 years or more in good health. The CDR3 DNA sequence: TGTGCCAGCAGGTGGAGACAGGGGGTGAACACTGAAGCTTTCTTT. Amino acid sequence: CASRWRQGVNTEAFF.